This T cell receptor beta chain was captured by sequencing in a study of blood T cell repertoires in COVID-19. As for the study in general: Sites across the United States, Italy and Spain contributed samples from acute and convalescent COVID-19. From T cells, B-cell-depleted T cells, or PBMCs came the material, which was cDNA or gDNA.

Sequenced by immunoSEQ multiplex PCR; TCRdb stores in-frame clones only, minus some. Seen here are 150,000 or so clones, approximately 86% observed once, and the top ten hold around 8.3%. The length of the CDR3 is 16 residues. Trimming stripped 0 bases from V and 2 bases from J, with 14 bases between. Per the germline V gene, CDR1 is SGHDT and CDR2 is YYEEEE. What was sequenced was peripheral blood. The TCR sequence derives from a man in his fifties or sixties with acute or convalescent COVID-19. V gene TRBV5-6 combines with J gene TRBJ1-1; D unresolved. CDR3 residues: CASSLGGLSANTEAFF. The CDR3 nucleotides are TGTGCCAGCAGCTTGGGAGGTTTGTCAGCAAACACTGAAGCTTTCTTT.